This paragraph covers one T cell receptor (beta chain) sequence. There is no known antigen for this receptor. No base quality values were provided; no much bigger clone lies one nucleotide off. Mismatch repair deficiency in every enrolled patient was established by polymerase chain reaction or immunohistochemistry. TCR sequencing was carried out for three patients who responded to pembrolizumab therapy. Pembrolizumab PD-1 blockade was prospectively tested in advanced mismatch repair-deficient cancers, regardless of tissue of origin, in the phase II trial. Peripheral blood T cell samples were collected serially, before PD-1 blockade began and at several time points afterward. The timing of each blood sample was reported as weeks after the first dose of pembrolizumab. The entry originates in a study of PD-1 blockade in mismatch repair-deficient tumors (dated 2017 in TCRdb). As for the study more broadly: Between late 2013 and 2016, the trial enrolled around 91 consecutive patients with approximately eleven mismatch repair-deficient cancer types, every one of whom had been previously treated and was progressing. Tumor-associated T cell clones in the peripheral blood of patients responding to PD-1 blockade were tracked using deep sequencing of TCR CDR3 regions.

Trimming costs V 7 bases and J 7 bases, and their ends lie 12 bases apart. The CDR3 runs 12 residues from the cysteine to the phenylalanine. Just the 36-base CDR3 DNA is kept, in frame starting at base 1. Looking up the germline V gene yields CDR1 SGHRS and CDR2 YFSETQ. Libraries came from the immunoSEQ multiplex PCR assay. TCRdb took this table from immuneACCESS and kept in-frame rearrangements with V and J called. Such tables lack part of the clones; where checked against another copy, unresolved V genes explain under half of the gap, and the rest is unexplained. The sample contains tens of thousands of clones, approximately 82% of them found a single time. Clones ranked in the top ten supply roughly 5% of the sample. Findings and caveats that apply to the study as a whole: Clones residing in the tumor, which were often undetectable in blood before treatment, expanded quickly after pembrolizumab and then contracted, generally before radiologic responses.

The receptor comes from an adult with mismatch repair-deficient cancer. Specimen: peripheral blood, collected 2 weeks after starting pembrolizumab. This receptor chain uses TRBV5-1 and TRBJ2-1, with a weak D call of TRBD2 (6 bases match). The CDR3 corresponds to CASSRGINEQFF. The DNA sequence is TGCGCCAGCTCCCGGGGGATTAATGAGCAGTTCTTC.